Sequencing of this T cell receptor (beta chain) was carried out in a study of OX40 agonist ivuxolimab in advanced cancers. Using immunoSEQ multiplex PCR, the repertoire was profiled, and TCRdb retains in-frame clones only, with some absent. The data contain roughly 75,000 clones, 85% to 90% of them singletons. Regarding the study as a whole: In CD8+ T cells, expanded clones were on average more numerous than in CD4+. Clonal expansion by week 6 occurred in CD4+ and CD8+ blood T cells (at 0.1 to 3.0 mg/kg).

Comments on this clone: Its antigen is unknown.

The J segment lost 1 base and the V segment lost 0 bases, leaving 7 bases of the junction unmatched. Germline CDR1 reads LNHDA; CDR2 reads SQIVND (reference sequence). CDR3 length: 17 residues. The material sequenced was CD4+ or CD8+ T cells sorted from blood, taken in a trial of the OX40 agonist ivuxolimab. The chain combines TRBV19 with TRBJ1-1; 8 positions match TRBD1. The clonotype was recovered from an adult with an advanced solid tumor such as melanoma, head and neck, liver or kidney cancer. CDR3 sequence reads: CASSIDGTGYSNTEAFF. The CDR3 coding sequence is TGTGCCAGTAGTATAGACGGGACAGGATATTCGAACACTGAAGCTTTCTTT. Based on the CDR3 plus reference TRBV19 and TRBJ1-1, the full variable domain is DGGITQSPKYLFRKEGQNVTLSCEQNLNHDAMYWYRQDPGQGLRLIYYSQIVNDFQKGDIAEGYSVSREKKESFPLTVTSAQKNPTAFYLCASSIDGTGYSNTEAFFGQGTRLTVV.